The 10 T cell receptor beta chains below were found in one sample sequenced in a study of regulatory T cells in long-lasting Graves disease. CDR3-region Arm-PCR and iRepertoire HTBI primers produced the TCR beta libraries. TCRdb re-called the multiplex PCR reads with MiXCR, one entry per CDR3 protein. The table has about 440,000 distinct CDR3 sequences, roughly 15% seen once. Time point noted: newly diagnosed GD, antithyroid drugs for less than 3 months. Construction of the TCR library relied on RNA isolated from PBMCs. This sample also belongs to another study, concerning T cells in Graves' hyperthyroidism and ophthalmopathy.

The sequences come from peripheral blood mononuclear cells (PBMCs), collected at new diagnosis, from a patient treated with antithyroid drugs. These receptors were taken from a woman aged 25 to 39 with Graves disease.

This clonotype was counted once. The chain carries TRBV18 and TRBJ2-5, with D unclear. Trimming removed 1 base at V and 1 base at J, with 13 bases between. The CDR3 spans 16 residues. Germline values: CDR1 KGHSH, CDR2 LQKENI. The CDR3 nucleotides read TGTGCCAGCTCACCACTCGGGCACTCGTTCCAAGAGACCCAGTACTTC. Residues: CASSPLGHSFQETQYF.

This clonotype has a count of ten or more. The chain has TRBV6-1 and TRBJ2-1; D unclear. The CDR3 sequence is 13 residues long. V lost 8 bases and J lost 6, with 14 bases in between. CDR1 MNHNS and CDR2 SASEGT come from the germline V gene. In nucleotides, the CDR3 is TGTGCCAGCTATAGTTCCCAGGCCAATGAGCAGTTCTTC. Amino acid sequence: CASYSSQANEQFF.

This clonotype was found once. The chain has TRBV4-1 and TRBJ2-1; no clear D. The V end lost 4 bases, the J end lost 5 bases, and 9 bases lay between the germline ends. Per the germline V gene, CDR1 is MGHRA and CDR2 is YSYEKL. CDR3 length equals 13 residues. Here the CDR3 DNA reads TGCGCCAGCAGCCCCGCGCCGAACAATGAGCAGTTCTTC. Translated: CASSPAPNNEQFF.

This clonotype appeared many times. The chain joins TRBV28 to TRBJ2-7; 8 bases match TRBD2. The J segment lost 2 bases and the V segment lost 6 bases, leaving 3 bases of the junction unmatched. Germline values: CDR1 MDHEN, CDR2 SYDVKM. The CDR3 covers 13 residues. The CDR3 sequence is CASSSGGPYEQYF. The DNA for the CDR3 is TGTGCCAGCAGCAGCGGGGGCCCCTACGAGCAGTACTTC.

In this sample, this clonotype turned up many times. The V and J genes are TRBV3-1 and TRBJ2-1; 9 nucleotides align to TRBD2. The CDR3 runs to 16 residues. CDR1 and CDR2 from the germline V gene are LGHDT and YNNKEL (reference sequence). J lost 4 bases, V lost 0 bases, and 4 bases had no gene match. The CDR3 protein is CASSQDGAGGYNEQFF. CDR3 nucleotide sequence: TGTGCCAGCAGCCAAGATGGAGCGGGAGGATACAATGAGCAGTTCTTC.

The V and J genes are TRBV7-9 and TRBJ2-1, with TRBD2 matching 8 bases. The junction had 7 bases not matched to a gene; V was cut back by 11 bases and J by 4 bases. This CDR3 has 13 amino acids. Germline CDR1 SEHNR, CDR2 FQNEAQ (reference sequence). The CDR3 protein is CAREGVGYNEQFF. CDR3 bases: TGTGCCCGGGAGGGGGTCGGGTACAATGAGCAGTTCTTC.

This clonotype was detected ten times or more. The chain carries TRBV27 and TRBJ1-5; 8 bases agree with TRBD1. Per germline, CDR1 MNHEY and CDR2 SMNVEV (reference sequence). Germline trimming cut 6 bases from V and 4 bases from J; bases unmatched to any gene: 5. This CDR3 is built from 14 residues. The CDR3 here is CASSVQGGNQPQHF. DNA of the CDR3: TGTGCCAGCAGCGTACAGGGGGGAAATCAGCCCCAGCATTTT.

This chain connects TRBV4-3 to TRBJ1-6, with no clear D. This CDR3 is built from 15 residues. Trimming removed 4 bases at V and 4 bases at J, with 11 bases between. Germline V lookup: CDR1 LGHNA, CDR2 YSLEER. CDR3 loop: CASSPRLTYNSPLHF. The CDR3 DNA is TGCGCCAGCAGCCCTCGGTTAACGTATAATTCACCCCTCCACTTT.

This clonotype was seen ten or more times. V is TRBV12-3 or TRBV12-4 and J is TRBJ1-1, with TRBD1 matching over 8 bases. V lost 6 bases and J lost 8; bases outside the gene matches: 8. The CDR3 totals 13 residues. This CDR3 reads CASRQTGAAEAFF. The CDR3 nucleotides read TGTGCCAGCAGGCAGACAGGGGCCGCGGAAGCTTTCTTT.

As regards this clonotype: With only one base between it and a far larger clone, this is likely a read error. The rearrangement links TRBV7-9 to TRBJ2-3; D ambiguous. The germline V and J ends were trimmed by 8 bases and 9 bases, with 15 bases remaining between them. The CDR3 length is 12 residues. CDR1 is SEHNR, CDR2 FQNEAQ, per germline (reference sequence). CDR3 nucleotides: TGTGCCAGCTGCCCGGCCGAGAGCACGCAGTATTTT. It encodes CASCPAESTQYF.